This T cell receptor beta chain was obtained from a study of T cell responses to AZD1222 COVID-19 vaccine. A remark on this clone: The target antigen is unknown.

With 8 bases clipped from V and 2 bases from J, the junction kept 14 bases outside the gene matches. The CDR3 spans 17 residues. Germline V gives CDR1 MDHEN, CDR2 SYDVKM. The study, taken as a whole, reports: Nearly half of the spike-specific TCRs reportedly recognize variant regions that carry no mutations. At baseline, seropositivity was found in only a handful of AZD1222 recipients. Clonal diversity may have been underestimated, and the donors were mostly white British, with more females than males.

Assay: immunoSEQ multiplex PCR; the TCRdb copy retains only in-frame clones and omits some. The sample yields 100,000 to 150,000 clones, 70% to 90% seen once. The source of this sequence is an adult in good health. V and J are TRBV28 and TRBJ1-2; 10 nucleotides agree with TRBD1. The starting material was peripheral blood, obtained on day 0 of AZD1222 vaccination. The CDR3 reads CASDYWGPGQGNYGYTF. The CDR3 region has the DNA TGTGCCAGCGATTACTGGGGCCCGGGACAGGGGAACTATGGCTACACCTTC.